This TCR beta chain came from a study of blood T cell repertoires in COVID-19. Study in general: Samples taken during acute and convalescent COVID-19 were collected in the United States, Italy and Spain. Nucleic acid was either cDNA or gDNA, and it came from T cells, B-cell-depleted T cells, or PBMCs.

Original data processing: How many nucleated cells were present was estimated from reference gene primer amplification. Method: immunoSEQ multiplex PCR; TCRdb's copy keeps in-frame clones and lacks some. That table supplies the V and J calls and clone size; D and trimming were determined from the DNA. This sample has about 280,000 clones, with around nine tenths found just once. V dropped 5 bases and J dropped 7; count of bases not matched to a gene: 13. CDR3 length: 16 amino acids. Looked up from germline, CDR1 is SGHAT and CDR2 is FQNNGV. The TCR sequence derives from a man aged 35 to 55 with acute or convalescent COVID-19. The source material was peripheral blood. The chain couples TRBV11-2 to TRBJ2-1; 8 positions agree with TRBD2. In DNA form, the CDR3 reads TGTGCCAGCAGCACCCCTGGCGGGGGGCAAAGAAATGAGCAGTTCTTC. Amino acids: CASSTPGGGQRNEQFF.